This entry lists 24 T cell receptor beta chains sequenced from one sample in a study of cytomegalovirus exposure and HLA in healthy donors. Sequencing used immunoSEQ multiplex PCR; TCRdb keeps in-frame clones, though not all of them. The sample shows about 57,000 clones, roughly 90% of them seen only once. The sequenced material came from PBMCs. These receptors were taken from a woman younger than 30 in good health and CMV-seronegative.

The rearrangement links TRBV10-1 to TRBJ2-5; maybe TRBD1 (6 bases). The V end was cut by 0 bases, the J end by 5 bases, with 7 bases between. Germline V CDR1 and CDR2: WNHNN, SYGVQD (reference sequence). This CDR3 is 13 amino acids long. The CDR3 loop is CASSESGAETQYF. In nucleotides, the CDR3 is TGCGCCAGCAGTGAGTCGGGGGCCGAGACCCAGTACTTC.

The chain recombines TRBV5-1 with TRBJ2-2; D is uncertain. Trimming removed 0 bases from V and 2 bases from J, with 5 bases in between. From germline, CDR1 is SGHRS and CDR2 YFSETQ. The CDR3 contains 14 residues. The CDR3, as DNA: TGCGCCAGCAGCTTGGCCCCAAACACCGGGGAGCTGTTTTTT. It translates to CASSLAPNTGELFF.

This chain connects TRBV28 to TRBJ2-1, with TRBD2 as a possible D gene (7 bases). The CDR3 sequence is 15 residues long. CDR1 is MDHEN, CDR2 SYDVKM, per germline. Trimming pared 6 bases from V and 8 bases from J, leaving 20 bases between. The CDR3 here is CASSSRGAAGHEQFF. In DNA form, the CDR3 reads TGTGCCAGCAGCTCCCGGGGGGCCGCGGGTCATGAGCAGTTCTTC.

V and J are TRBV10-3 and TRBJ1-6; 7 bases are a match to TRBD1. The CDR3 covers 14 residues. CDR1 is ENHRY and CDR2 is SYGVKD in the germline V gene. V trimming: 6 bases; J trimming: 7 bases; junction bases outside the gene matches: 6. This CDR3 is CAIRSGTENSPLHF. The CDR3 DNA is TGTGCCATCAGATCCGGGACAGAAAATTCACCCCTCCACTTT.

V and J are TRBV28 and TRBJ1-2; D is unresolved. V lost 1 base, J lost 8 bases, and 8 bases lay in between. The germline CDR1 and CDR2 sequences are MDHEN and SYDVKM. CDR3 length: 12 residues. CDR3 sequence (DNA): TGTGCCAGCAGTTTATCTGGGAGGGGCTACACCTTC. Residues: CASSLSGRGYTF.

The V gene is TRBV30, the J gene TRBJ1-2; D is ambiguous. V lost 0 bases to trimming and J lost 4 bases, with 6 bases between them. Germline V gene sequence: CDR1 GTSNPN, CDR2 SVGIG (reference sequence). This CDR3 has 12 residues. The CDR3 DNA is TGTGCCTGGAGTGTGTGGGCCTATGGCTACACCTTC. Translated: CAWSVWAYGYTF. Combining the CDR3 with reference TRBV30 and TRBJ1-2 gives the whole variable domain SQTIHQWPATLVQPVGSPLSLECTVEGTSNPNLYWYRQAAGRGLQLLFYSVGIGQISSEVPQNLSASRPQDRQFILSSKKLLLSDSGFYLCAWSVWAYGYTFGSGTRLTVV.

The genes are TRBV18 and TRBJ2-7; perhaps TRBD1 as D (5 bases). The V and J ends lost 0 bases and 1 base respectively, with 10 bases between them. Germline loops: CDR1 KGHSH, CDR2 LQKENI. This CDR3 is 15 amino acids long. CDR3 loop: CASSPPGQGSYEQYF. The DNA of the CDR3 is TGTGCCAGCTCACCACCGGGGCAGGGTTCCTACGAGCAGTACTTC.

This clone was found a few times. V and J are TRBV7-2 and TRBJ2-2, with D tentatively TRBD1 (6 bases). Germline V gene sequence: CDR1 SGHTA, CDR2 FQGNSA. The CDR3 is 15 amino acids. Trimming took 3 bases from V and 2 from J, leaving 10 bases between them. CDR3 residues: CASSFRQANTGELFF. The CDR3 nucleotides are TGTGCCAGCAGCTTTCGACAGGCCAACACCGGGGAGCTGTTTTTT. The full variable domain, with the rest looked up from reference TRBV7-2 and TRBJ2-2, is GAGVSQSPSNKVTEKGKDVELRCDPISGHTALYWYRQSLGQGLEFLIYFQGNSAPDKSGLPSDRFSAERTGGSVSTLTIQRTQQEDSAVYLCASSFRQANTGELFFGEGSRLTVL.

V is TRBV5-1 and J is TRBJ2-2; 10 positions match TRBD1. Germline V gene lookup returns CDR1 SGHRS and CDR2 YFSETQ. Unmatched junction bases numbered 5, after V lost 10 bases and J lost 5 bases. The CDR3 runs 13 residues. This CDR3 reads CAAGTGVTGELFF. The CDR3 bases are TGCGCCGCGGGGACAGGGGTTACCGGGGAGCTGTTTTTT.

The chain recombines TRBV5-5 with TRBJ1-4; TRBD1 matches 9 bases. This CDR3 has 16 residues. Germline V lookup: CDR1 SGHKS, CDR2 YYEKEE (reference sequence). After removal of 3 bases from V and 5 bases from J, the junction contained 8 bases not matched to a gene. The CDR3 DNA reads TGTGCCAGCAGCTGGGAACAGGGGGCAAGAAATGAAAAACTGTTTTTT. Translation gives CASSWEQGARNEKLFF.

The CDR3 sequence: CASSLERRRNTGELFF. CDR3 coding DNA: TGTGCCAGCAGCTTGGAGAGGCGAAGGAACACCGGGGAGCTGTTTTTT. The gene calls are TRBV5-5 and TRBJ2-2; D ambiguous. The V gene lost 0 bases and the J gene lost 1 base, with 10 bases spanning the gap. The CDR3 totals 16 residues. CDR1 and CDR2 (germline): SGHKS, YYEKEE (reference sequence).

V usage is TRBV4-1 and J usage is TRBJ2-1; 7 bases match TRBD2. Germline trimming cut 4 bases from V and 0 bases from J; bases unmatched to any gene: 9. The CDR3 consists of 17 residues. The V gene's germline CDR1 is MGHRA and CDR2 YSYEKL. In nucleotides, the CDR3 is TGCGCCAGCAGCCCCCATCGCGGGAGCCCCTCCTACAATGAGCAGTTCTTC. This translates into CASSPHRGSPSYNEQFF.

This sequence joins TRBV4-1 and TRBJ2-5; 11 nucleotides align to TRBD2. Germline assignment: CDR1 MGHRA and CDR2 YSYEKL. The CDR3 covers 16 residues. The V and J ends lost 1 base and 2 bases, in that order; junction bases with no gene match: 3. In DNA form, the CDR3 reads TGCGCCAGCAGCCAAGCGCTAGCGGGAGGTCAAGAGACCCAGTACTTC. This gives the protein CASSQALAGGQETQYF.

The chain combines TRBV29-1 with TRBJ1-1; D is possibly TRBD1 (6 bases). The CDR3 is made up of 14 amino acids. Germline V gene sequence: CDR1 SQVTM, CDR2 ANQGSEA. The ends were cut back, 7 bases at V and 0 bases at J, with 15 bases in the middle. CDR3 sequence reads: CSGLPGHVNTEAFF. The CDR3 nucleotides read TGCAGCGGGTTGCCGGGACACGTGAACACTGAAGCTTTCTTT. The full variable domain, its missing parts supplied by reference TRBV29-1 and TRBJ1-1, is SAVISQKPSRDICQRGTSLTIQCQVDSQVTMMFWYRQQPGQSLTLIATANQGSEATYESGFVIDKFPISRPNLTFSTLTVSNMSPEDSSIYLCSGLPGHVNTEAFFGQGTRLTVV.

The rearrangement joins TRBV2 to TRBJ2-4; TRBD1 matches 10 bases. The CDR3 loop spans 17 amino acids. The ends lost 4 bases at V and 10 bases at J; junction bases unmatched: 16. In germline, CDR1 is SNHLY, CDR2 FYNNEI. The CDR3, as DNA: TGTGCCAGCAGTGTCACCCCCGACAGGGGGCTAGGAGAGATTCAGTACTTC. It encodes CASSVTPDRGLGEIQYF.

This chain connects TRBV30 to TRBJ2-1, with 9 bases fitting TRBD2. Germline trimming cut 4 bases from V and 7 bases from J; bases unmatched to any gene: 11. CDR1 GTSNPN and CDR2 SVGIG come from the germline V gene (reference sequence). The CDR3 runs to 15 residues. CDR3 DNA sequence: TGTGCCTGGAACCTAGCGGGAATATCTGTGAATGAGCAGTTCTTC. Its translation is CAWNLAGISVNEQFF.

V is TRBV6-6 and J is TRBJ1-5; no clear D gene. CDR3 length: 14 residues. The germline gives CDR1 MNHNY, CDR2 SVGAGI (reference sequence). V dropped 6 bases and J dropped 4 bases, with 13 bases sitting between them. The CDR3 region has the DNA TGTGCCAGCAGCTATGTGGGCCAAAATCAGCCCCAGCATTTT. Encoded protein: CASSYVGQNQPQHF.

The chain couples TRBV18 to TRBJ1-1; 8 bases line up with TRBD1. Trimming cost V 3 bases and J 4 bases; bases outside gene matches: 10. CDR3 length: 16 residues. Germline CDR1 reads KGHSH; CDR2 reads LQKENI. The CDR3 is CASSPMTGTGGTEAFF. Here the CDR3 DNA reads TGTGCCAGCTCACCCATGACCGGTACAGGGGGCACTGAAGCTTTCTTT.

The CDR3: CASSFWDRGYNEKLFF. The DNA of the CDR3 is TGTGCCAGCAGCTTCTGGGACAGGGGATATAATGAAAAACTGTTTTTT. The chain links TRBV11-2 to TRBJ1-4; 10 nucleotides agree with TRBD1. With V trimmed by 3 bases and J by 4 bases, 5 bases remained unmatched. The CDR3 sequence is 16 residues long. Looked up from germline, CDR1 is SGHAT and CDR2 is FQNNGV.

This clone was counted a few times. V gene TRBV27 combines with J gene TRBJ2-1; 7 nucleotides align to TRBD1. The V gene end was trimmed by 8 bases and the J gene end by 6 bases; junction bases not matched to a gene: 16. The CDR3 has 16 amino acids. Germline-derived CDR1 and CDR2 are MNHEY and SMNVEV (reference sequence). CDR3 sequence (DNA): TGTGCCAGCCGCCGTCATAGGGACAGAGTTTTCAATGAGCAGTTCTTC. It is translated as CASRRHRDRVFNEQFF.

This clone was observed a single time. The V and J genes are TRBV6-1 and TRBJ1-2; 7 bases agree with TRBD1. J was trimmed by 8 bases and V by 6 bases; bases with no gene match: 15. Germline V gene lookup returns CDR1 MNHNS and CDR2 SASEGT. The CDR3 spans 15 residues. The CDR3 loop is CASRRMSGQAGGYTF. The DNA of the CDR3 is TGTGCCAGCAGAAGAATGTCAGGACAGGCTGGAGGCTACACCTTC.

This chain joins TRBV7-2 and TRBJ2-2, with 10 bases aligning to TRBD2. CDR1 and CDR2 from the germline V gene are SGHTA and FQGNSA. With 7 bases clipped from V and 0 bases from J, the junction kept 14 bases outside the gene matches. CDR3 length: 19 residues. CDR3: CASKGKLASGRTNTGELFF. CDR3 nucleotides: TGTGCCAGCAAGGGGAAGTTGGCTAGCGGGAGAACGAACACCGGGGAGCTGTTTTTT.

The genes are TRBV5-4 and TRBJ2-7, with TRBD1 as a possible D gene (7 bases). The CDR3 covers 15 residues. The germline V gene has CDR1 SGHNT and CDR2 YYREEE (reference sequence). The V gene lost 1 base and the J gene lost 9 bases, with 20 bases spanning the gap. The CDR3 DNA is TGTGCCAGCAGCTTGCCCGGGACAGCTGGGGGGAGGCAGTACTTC. This codes for CASSLPGTAGGRQYF.

This sequence joins TRBV2 and TRBJ2-3; tentative D call: TRBD1 (5 bases). This CDR3 is built from 15 residues. Looked up from germline, CDR1 is SNHLY and CDR2 is FYNNEI. V was trimmed by 3 bases and J by 2 bases, leaving 12 bases between them. DNA of the CDR3: TGTGCCAGCAGTGACGGCAGGGTATACACAGATACGCAGTATTTT. It is translated as CASSDGRVYTDTQYF.